This TCR beta chain was recovered during a study of low-dose radiotherapy and immunotherapy resistance in tumors. About the study: Each fraction given to Cohort 2 every two weeks delivered 1 Gy, and the total reached 13 Gy over 26 weeks.

CDR3 length equals 16 residues. Germline-derived CDR1 and CDR2 are KGHSH and LQKENI. V lost 0 bases and J 10 bases, leaving 19 bases between the germline ends. Covering alpha and beta chains, TRAV- and TRBV-specific primers were used for the first-strand cDNA. Using a constant-region primer together with a V-primer adapter, TCRs were subjected to approximately 20 PCR cycles of amplification. Amplification of the isolated mRNA used in vitro transcription. TCRdb processed the reads anew with MiXCR; each CDR3 protein has one entry. The top ten hold roughly 8.3% of the sample, which has 30,000 to 45,000 distinct CDR3 sequences, 20% to 25% seen once. Time point reported: after trial treatment. Treatment indicated: LDRT plus nivolumab, ipilimumab, low-dose cyclophosphamide and aspirin (RACIN trial). This clonotype has just a few counts. A read error is the likely source, as a far larger clone sits one nucleotide away.

The chain has TRBV18 and TRBJ2-1, with D maybe TRBD1 (5 bases). This sample comprised PBMCs, obtained after low-dose radiotherapy plus immunotherapy. The sequence derives from a female donor with ovarian cancer. CDR3 in amino acids: CASSPPVQGRTYEQFF. The CDR3 DNA reads as TGTGCCAGCTCACCACCGGTGCAGGGAAGAACCTACGAGCAGTTCTTC.